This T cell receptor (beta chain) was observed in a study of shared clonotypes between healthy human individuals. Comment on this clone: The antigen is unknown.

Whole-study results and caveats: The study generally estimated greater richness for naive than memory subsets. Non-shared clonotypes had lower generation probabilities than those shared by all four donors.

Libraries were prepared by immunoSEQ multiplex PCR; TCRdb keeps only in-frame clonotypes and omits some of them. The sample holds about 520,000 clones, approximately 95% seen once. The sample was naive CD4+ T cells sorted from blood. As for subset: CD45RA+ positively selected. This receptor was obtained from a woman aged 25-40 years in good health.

This chain's CDR3 is CASSTRLAGVIGELFF. The CDR3 DNA reads TGTGCCAGCAGCACGAGACTAGCGGGAGTGATCGGGGAGCTGTTTTTT. V usage is TRBV7-9 and J usage is TRBJ2-2; 12 nucleotides line up with TRBD2. The V gene end was trimmed by 5 bases and the J gene end by 7 bases; junction bases not matched to a gene: 8. There are 16 residues in the CDR3. Per germline, CDR1 SEHNR and CDR2 FQNEAQ (reference sequence).